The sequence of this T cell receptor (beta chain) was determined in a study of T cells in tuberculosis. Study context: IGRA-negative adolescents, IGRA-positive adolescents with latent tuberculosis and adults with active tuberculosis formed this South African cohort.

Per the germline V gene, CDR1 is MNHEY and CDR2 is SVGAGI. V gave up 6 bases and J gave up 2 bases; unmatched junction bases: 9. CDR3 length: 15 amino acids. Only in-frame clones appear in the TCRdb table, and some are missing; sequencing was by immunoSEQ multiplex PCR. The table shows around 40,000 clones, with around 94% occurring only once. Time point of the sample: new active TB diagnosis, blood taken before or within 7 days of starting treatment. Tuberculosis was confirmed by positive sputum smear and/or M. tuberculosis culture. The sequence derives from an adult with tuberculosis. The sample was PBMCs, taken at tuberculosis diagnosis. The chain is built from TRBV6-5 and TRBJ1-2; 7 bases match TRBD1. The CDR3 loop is CASSQGQAGNYGYTF. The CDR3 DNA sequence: TGTGCCAGCAGCCAAGGACAGGCAGGAAACTATGGCTACACCTTC.